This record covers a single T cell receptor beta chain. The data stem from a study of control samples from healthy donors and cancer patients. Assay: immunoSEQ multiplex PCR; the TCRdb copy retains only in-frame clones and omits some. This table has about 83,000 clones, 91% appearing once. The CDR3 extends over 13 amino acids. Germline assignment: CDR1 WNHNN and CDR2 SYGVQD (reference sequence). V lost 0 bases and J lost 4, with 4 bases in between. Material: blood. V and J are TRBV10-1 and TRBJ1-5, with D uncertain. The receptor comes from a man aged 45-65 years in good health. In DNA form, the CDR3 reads TGCGCCAGCAGTGAGTCCATTAATCAGCCCCAGCATTTT. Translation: CASSESINQPQHF.